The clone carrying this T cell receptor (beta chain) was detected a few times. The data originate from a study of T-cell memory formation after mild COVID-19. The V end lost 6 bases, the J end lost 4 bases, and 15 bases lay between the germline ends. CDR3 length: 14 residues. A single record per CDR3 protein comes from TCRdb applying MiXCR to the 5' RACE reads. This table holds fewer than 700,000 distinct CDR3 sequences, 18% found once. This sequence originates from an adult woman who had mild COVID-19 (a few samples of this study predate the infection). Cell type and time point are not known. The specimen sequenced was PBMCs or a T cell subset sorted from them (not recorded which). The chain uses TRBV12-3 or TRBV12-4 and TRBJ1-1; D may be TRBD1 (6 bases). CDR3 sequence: CASRGGGVGTEAFF. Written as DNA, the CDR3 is TGTGCCAGCAGAGGAGGGGGGGTTGGCACTGAAGCTTTCTTT.